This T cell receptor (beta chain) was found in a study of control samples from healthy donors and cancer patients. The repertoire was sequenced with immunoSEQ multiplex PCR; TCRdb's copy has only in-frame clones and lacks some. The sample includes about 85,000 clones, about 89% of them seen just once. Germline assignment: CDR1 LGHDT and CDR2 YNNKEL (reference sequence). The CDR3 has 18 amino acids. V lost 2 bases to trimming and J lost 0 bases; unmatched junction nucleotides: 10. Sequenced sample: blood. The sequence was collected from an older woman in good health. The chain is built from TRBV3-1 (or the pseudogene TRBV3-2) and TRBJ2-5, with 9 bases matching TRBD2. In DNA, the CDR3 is TGTGCCAGCAGCCAAAAGAGACTAGCGGCCGCTTACCAAGAGACCCAGTACTTC. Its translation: CASSQKRLAAAYQETQYF.